This TCR beta chain derives from a study of circulating and synovial CD4+ cells in juvenile arthritis. General study results and limits: Overlap with synovium rose as more T cells were sequenced. Compared with bulk blood, circulating pathogenic-like lymphocytes shared substantially more CDR3 sequences with synovial T cells. T cell genome counts differed by at least an order of magnitude between CPL and CD4 samples.

CDR1 and CDR2 (germline): MNHEY, SMNVEV (reference sequence). Trimming cost V 2 bases and J 2 bases; bases outside gene matches: 8. The CDR3 runs 16 residues. Using immunoSEQ multiplex PCR, the repertoire was profiled, and TCRdb retains in-frame clones only, with some absent. The data hold under 40,000 clones, with 93% observed a single time. Remarks on this clone: Its antigen is not known.

This clonotype originated in a human donor with juvenile idiopathic arthritis. The chain employs TRBV27 and TRBJ2-7, with 8 bases that match TRBD1. Sequenced sample: CD4+ T cells from blood. CDR3 nucleotide sequence: TGTGCCAGCAGTTTAAGTGGACAGGGCTACGCCTACGAGCAGTACTTC. This encodes CASSLSGQGYAYEQYF.